This is a list of T cell receptor beta chains from one sample in a study of molecular identifiers for immune sequencing clone quantification. TCRdb analysed the PCR reads with MiXCR anew, one entry per CDR3 protein. The sample has around 480,000 distinct CDR3 sequences, about 25% seen once. The material sequenced was naive CD8+ T cells from blood, with Jurkat cell RNA spiked in. Receptors were obtained from a human donor in good health. Some libraries in this study had Jurkat cell RNA spiked in. CDR3s include the opening cysteine and the closing phenylalanine or tryptophan. The order of the fields is CDR3 protein, CDR3 DNA, V gene, J gene, clone size, D gene, CDR3 length. A D gene is named only where the DNA matches it firmly. Clone size is stated in some rows and not others, as once, few, many or a class when expanded.

CASGSPGSGGQETQYF,TGTGCCAGCGGATCGCCCGGTAGCGGGGGCCAAGAGACCCAGTACTTC,TRBV27,TRBJ2-5,-,TRBD2,16
CASSQEGATDTQYF,TGTGCCAGCAGCCAAGAGGGAGCCACAGATACGCAGTATTTT,TRBV3-1,TRBJ2-3,many,-,14
CASSLRDSARETQYF,TGTGCCAGCAGCCTCCGGGACAGCGCCAGGGAGACCCAGTACTTC,TRBV7-6,TRBJ2-5,-,TRBD1,15
CASSLSGPKTQYF,TGTGCCAGCAGTTTATCGGGACCAAAAACGCAGTATTTT,TRBV27,TRBJ2-3,many,-,13
CASSFFHTANTGELFF,TGTGCCAGCAGCTTTTTTCACACAGCGAACACCGGGGAGCTGTTTTTT,TRBV7-6,TRBJ2-2,few,-,16
CASSYSQGREKLFF,TGTGCCAGCAGTTACTCCCAGGGAAGGGAAAAACTGTTTTTT,TRBV6-5,TRBJ1-4,-,-,14
CASTVRQAYYEQYF,TGTGCCAGCACGGTTCGACAGGCCTATTACGAGCAGTACTTC,TRBV6-1,TRBJ2-7,-,-,14
CASIPTDSYGYTF,TGTGCCAGCATCCCGACAGATAGCTATGGCTACACCTTC,TRBV2,TRBJ1-2,-,-,13
CASSLVTLTSGGLYNEQFF,TGTGCCAGCAGCTTAGTCACCCTGACTAGCGGGGGCTTATACAATGAGCAGTTCTTC,TRBV7-2,TRBJ2-1,many,TRBD2,19
CASSQVESGQVAFF,TGTGCCAGCAGCCAAGTTGAGTCAGGGCAAGTAGCTTTCTTT,TRBV4-2,TRBJ1-1,many,-,14
CASRDANYGYTF,TGTGCCAGCCGGGACGCTAACTATGGCTACACCTTC,TRBV2,TRBJ1-2,many,-,12
CASSLGLGYTF,TGTGCCAGCAGTTTGGGCCTGGGCTACACCTTC,TRBV12-3/TRBV12-4,TRBJ1-2,-,-,11
CASSQLPGTKNIQYF,TGCGCCAGCAGCCAATTACCCGGGACAAAAAACATTCAGTACTTC,TRBV4-1,TRBJ2-4,-,-,15
CASSAAWSGIDNEQFF,TGTGCCAGCAGCGCCGCTTGGAGCGGAATAGACAATGAGCAGTTCTTC,TRBV9,TRBJ2-1,few,-,16
CATSDSANTDTQYF,TGTGCCACCAGTGATTCGGCAAACACAGATACGCAGTATTTT,TRBV24-1,TRBJ2-3,few,-,14
CASSFASVGGPPTGELFF,TGCGCCAGCAGCTTCGCTTCCGTGGGAGGGCCTCCGACCGGGGAGCTGTTTTTT,TRBV5-1,TRBJ2-2,-,TRBD2,18
CASSSYSGSDTQYF,TGTGCCAGCAGCTCCTACTCTGGGTCAGATACGCAGTATTTT,TRBV7-6,TRBJ2-3,-,-,14
CAGSLGTSGGREQYF,TGTGCCGGCAGCTTGGGGACTAGCGGAGGTAGGGAGCAGTACTTC,TRBV13,TRBJ2-7,-,TRBD2,15
CASSERRASAGELFF,TGTGCCAGCAGTGAACGGAGAGCCTCAGCCGGGGAGCTGTTTTTT,TRBV2,TRBJ2-2,-,-,15
CASSQVRLNTEAFF,TGTGCCAGCAGCCAAGTAAGGCTGAACACTGAAGCTTTCTTT,TRBV3-1,TRBJ1-1,many,-,14
CASSLGDVNTEAFF,TGTGCCAGCAGTTTAGGGGATGTGAACACTGAAGCTTTCTTT,TRBV7-6,TRBJ1-1,few,-,14
CASSQDRLGQGDSPLHF,TGCGCCAGCAGCCAAGATCGGCTGGGACAGGGGGATTCACCCCTCCACTTT,TRBV4-3,TRBJ1-6,few,TRBD1,17
CAWSVLTLYEQYF,TGTGCCTGGAGTGTACTGACACTCTACGAGCAGTACTTC,TRBV30,TRBJ2-7,-,-,13
CASSRAGEQYF,TGTGCCAGCTCAAGGGCCGGGGAGCAGTACTTC,TRBV11-3,TRBJ2-7,-,-,11
CASSPGTDYQETQYF,TGTGCCAGCAGTCCCGGGACAGACTACCAAGAGACCCAGTACTTC,TRBV28,TRBJ2-5,many,TRBD1,15
CASTIAGGPPDTQYF,TGTGCCAGCACCATAGCGGGAGGGCCCCCAGATACGCAGTATTTT,TRBV27,TRBJ2-3,many,TRBD2,15
CASSLELTNTEAFF,TGTGCCAGCAGCTTAGAGTTGACAAACACTGAAGCTTTCTTT,TRBV7-8,TRBJ1-1,many,-,14
CASIGKTDTQYF,TGCGCCAGCATCGGGAAGACAGATACGCAGTATTTT,TRBV5-1,TRBJ2-3,many,-,12
CASSTAPAPGELFF,TGTGCCAGTAGTACAGCTCCAGCACCCGGGGAGCTGTTTTTT,TRBV19,TRBJ2-2,once,-,14
CALRPLMNTEAFF,TGTGCCTTAAGGCCGCTTATGAACACTGAAGCTTTCTTT,TRBV10-3,TRBJ1-1,-,-,13
CASSQDGTPSYEQYF,TGCGCCAGCAGCCAAGATGGGACGCCTTCCTACGAGCAGTACTTC,TRBV4-1,TRBJ2-7,once,-,15
CSVRVGNNYGYTF,TGCAGCGTCCGAGTGGGGAATAACTATGGCTACACCTTC,TRBV29-1,TRBJ1-2,-,-,13
CAWSGGTNEQFF,TGTGCCTGGAGTGGAGGGACTAACGAGCAGTTCTTC,TRBV30,TRBJ2-1,-,TRBD2,12
CASRPAYSVLARLDNEQFF,TGTGCCAGCAGGCCCGCTTACTCAGTACTAGCTCGTCTAGACAATGAGCAGTTCTTC,TRBV7-2,TRBJ2-1,many,-,19
CASSYVDSSYNEQFF,TGTGCCAGCAGTTACGTGGATAGCTCCTACAATGAGCAGTTCTTC,TRBV6-5,TRBJ2-1,many,-,15
CASRVGLLTTDTQYF,TGTGCCAGCAGAGTGGGACTCTTAACCACAGATACGCAGTATTTT,TRBV12-3/TRBV12-4,TRBJ2-3,few,-,15
CASSVGGQSSYEQYF,TGTGCCAGCAGCGTAGGCGGGCAGAGCTCCTACGAGCAGTACTTC,TRBV9,TRBJ2-7,once,-,15